Below, 25 T cell receptor beta chains from the same sample are listed, as sequenced in a study of CD8+CD57+ T cells in acquired aplastic anemia. Genomic DNA provided the template from which TCR beta VDJ and CDR3 profiles were obtained. TCRdb re-called the reads with MiXCR, one entry per CDR3 protein. The sample includes 250,000 to 350,000 distinct CDR3 sequences, approximately 55% seen only once; the top ten take around 7.6%. Material: sorted CD4+, CD8+, or CD8+CD57+ T cells (not recorded which) from PBMCs. The receptors were sampled from a human donor with severe aplastic anemia or a healthy control (not recorded which).

Ten or more counts support this clonotype. The chain couples TRBV5-1 to TRBJ1-1; 9 bases match TRBD1. With V trimmed by 3 bases and J by 1 base, 7 bases remained unmatched. The CDR3 consists of 16 residues. Germline loops: CDR1 SGHRS, CDR2 YFSETQ. CDR3 coding DNA: TGCGCCAGCAGCTCGGGGACAGGGAGGCCGAACACTGAAGCTTTCTTT. Protein: CASSSGTGRPNTEAFF.

The chain has TRBV10-3 and TRBJ1-1, with 9 bases that match TRBD1. The V segment lost 6 bases and the J segment 5 bases; nucleotides outside the gene matches: 4. The CDR3 runs to 13 residues. Germline V gene sequence: CDR1 ENHRY, CDR2 SYGVKD. The CDR3 is CAISTGGWTEAFF. The CDR3 DNA reads as TGTGCCATCAGCACAGGGGGCTGGACTGAAGCTTTCTTT.

This clonotype showed up just a few times. J is TRBJ1-6 and V is TRBV2; a weak D match, TRBD1 (5 bases). This CDR3 is 13 amino acids long. V shed 8 bases and J shed 7 bases, with 12 bases lying between them. CDR1 is SNHLY, CDR2 FYNNEI, per germline. The CDR3 DNA reads as TGTGCCAGCGGGGCAGGAGGGAATTCACCCCTCCACTTT. This gives the protein CASGAGGNSPLHF.

The gene calls are TRBV5-4 and TRBJ2-1; D is unclear. The CDR3 has 13 amino acids. V gave up 4 bases and J gave up 6 bases, with 11 bases separating them. Germline V CDR1 and CDR2: SGHNT, YYREEE (reference sequence). CDR3 protein: CASSNGARNEQFF. The CDR3, as DNA: TGTGCCAGCAGCAACGGAGCTCGCAATGAGCAGTTCTTC.

V gene TRBV19 combines with J gene TRBJ2-7; 12 bases fit TRBD2. After removal of 4 bases from V and 2 bases from J, the junction contained 3 bases not matched to a gene. The germline V gene encodes CDR1 LNHDA and CDR2 SQIVND (reference sequence). The CDR3 has 15 amino acids. The CDR3 sequence: CASSNGLAGTYEQYF. CDR3 coding DNA: TGTGCCAGTAGTAACGGACTAGCGGGGACCTACGAGCAGTACTTC.

This clonotype has only a few counts. It may be a read error: a sequence one base away is much more abundant. V gene TRBV6-5 combines with J gene TRBJ2-5; 8 bases line up with TRBD1. CDR1 MNHEY and CDR2 SVGAGI come from the germline V gene. The V segment lost 6 bases and the J segment 4 bases; nucleotides outside the gene matches: 13. The CDR3 is 16 amino acids. The CDR3 nucleotides read TGTGCCAGCAGACCACCAAGCAGGGGGCGTGGAGAGACCCAGTACTTC. Protein product: CASRPPSRGRGETQYF.

A single count supports this clonotype. The chain uses TRBV7-2 and TRBJ2-3; D may be TRBD2 (5 bases). V was trimmed by 8 bases and J by 0 bases, leaving 9 bases between them. There are 13 residues in the CDR3. Germline loops: CDR1 SGHTA, CDR2 FQGNSA. The CDR3 bases are TGTGCCAGCCGAGCGGCTAGCACAGATACGCAGTATTTT. Its translation: CASRAASTDTQYF.

This clonotype was seen more than once but under ten times. V usage is TRBV15 and J usage is TRBJ1-2; D remains unclear. Trimming removed 0 bases from V and 4 bases from J, with 15 bases in between. CDR3 length equals 16 residues. Per germline, CDR1 LNHNV and CDR2 YYDKDF (reference sequence). CDR3 DNA: TGTGCCACCAGCAGAGATTTCGAGGGCAGCACCTATGGCTACACCTTC. Encoded protein: CATSRDFEGSTYGYTF.

The chain recombines TRBV7-6 with TRBJ2-1, with D unresolved. V lost 3 bases, J lost 5 bases, and 14 bases lay in between. Germline lookup yields CDR1 SGHVS and CDR2 FNYEAQ. The CDR3 runs to 15 residues. The DNA of the CDR3 is TGTGCCAGCAGCTTGGTTGCGGAGACGGACAATGAGCAGTTCTTC. This sequence encodes CASSLVAETDNEQFF.

This chain connects TRBV24-1 to TRBJ1-4, with D perhaps matching TRBD1 (5 bases). The V end was cut by 7 bases, the J end by 0 bases, with 8 bases between. CDR3 length: 14 residues. Germline V gene data show CDR1 as KGHDR and CDR2 as SFDVKD. The DNA for the CDR3 is TGTGCCACCAGCGACAGATCAACTAATGAAAAACTGTTTTTT. Its protein product is CATSDRSTNEKLFF.

The chain uses TRBV5-4 and TRBJ2-2, with a tentative D call TRBD2 (5 bases). The V and J ends lost 4 bases and 1 base respectively, with 14 bases between them. This CDR3 comprises 16 residues. Germline CDR1 SGHNT, CDR2 YYREEE (reference sequence). The CDR3 spells CASSLVGSGNTGELFF. Written as DNA, the CDR3 is TGTGCCAGCAGCCTGGTTGGGAGCGGGAACACCGGGGAGCTGTTTTTT. Combining the CDR3 with reference TRBV5-4 and TRBJ2-2 gives the whole variable domain ETGVTQSPTHLIKTRGQQVTLRCSSQSGHNTVSWYQQALGQGPQFIFQYYREEENGRGNFPPRFSGLQFPNYSSELNVNALELDDSALYLCASSLVGSGNTGELFFGEGSRLTVL.

The sample holds many counts of this clonotype. The rearrangement links TRBV5-1 to TRBJ2-1; possible D gene TRBD1, 6 bases. This CDR3 is 14 amino acids long. Germline V gene lookup returns CDR1 SGHRS and CDR2 YFSETQ. Trimming stripped 3 bases from V and 5 bases from J, with 12 bases between. DNA of the CDR3: TGCGCCAGCAGCTCACAGGGTCCGAACAATGAGCAGTTCTTC. Translated, it gives CASSSQGPNNEQFF.

This chain joins TRBV6-6 and TRBJ2-2; D possibly corresponds to TRBD1 (6 bases). Trimming pared 6 bases from V and 7 bases from J, leaving 12 bases between. Germline CDR1 and CDR2: MNHNY and SVGAGI (reference sequence). The CDR3 spans 13 residues. For the CDR3, the DNA is TGTGCCAGCAGCTCTGCGACAGGCGGGGAGCTGTTTTTT. This encodes CASSSATGGELFF.

This clonotype has only a few counts. A read error may account for a junction end that differs from germline. The chain recombines TRBV6-4 with TRBJ2-3; 10 bases are a match to TRBD1. The CDR3 is 17 amino acids. Germline CDR1 MRHNA, CDR2 SNTAGT. In nucleotides, the CDR3 is TGTGCCAGCTCTCACTTCGGACAGGGGGGTGTTACAGATATGCAGTATTTT. Its protein is CASSHFGQGGVTDMQYF.

Concerning this clonotype itself: One junction end does not reproduce the germline sequence, and a read error may be involved. The chain recombines TRBV11-1 with TRBJ2-1; a weak D match, TRBD2 (7 bases). The CDR3 is 17 amino acids. The germline V gene encodes CDR1 SGHAT and CDR2 FQDESV (reference sequence). The CDR3 sequence: CASGLVSGGPSDIEQFF. Written as DNA, the CDR3 is TGTGCCAGCGGCTTAGTCTCCGGGGGGCCTTCAGACATTGAGCAGTTCTTC.

This chain joins TRBV5-1 and TRBJ2-7; D is possibly TRBD1 or TRBD2 (5 bases each). Looked up from germline, CDR1 is SGHRS and CDR2 is YFSETQ. The CDR3 is 16 amino acids. The germline V and J ends were trimmed by 1 base and 7 bases, with 21 bases remaining between them. Here the CDR3 DNA reads TGCGCCAGCAGCTTGCAACCGGGACCGACACCACAAGAGCAGTACTTC. Protein product: CASSLQPGPTPQEQYF.

The rearrangement uses TRBV24-1 and TRBJ2-1; 8 bases align to TRBD2. This CDR3 comprises 16 residues. Per the germline V gene, CDR1 is KGHDR and CDR2 is SFDVKD. The V segment lost 4 bases and the J segment 4 bases; nucleotides outside the gene matches: 8. CDR3 loop: CATSDNREGRYNEQFF. In DNA form, the CDR3 reads TGTGCCACCAGTGACAATCGGGAGGGCCGGTACAATGAGCAGTTCTTC.

This clonotype was picked up a small number of times. V and J are TRBV5-1 and TRBJ2-1, with 10 bases fitting TRBD2. The CDR3 loop spans 15 amino acids. Looked up from germline, CDR1 is SGHRS and CDR2 is YFSETQ. V lost 6 bases and J lost 9; bases outside the gene matches: 12. CDR3 sequence reads: CASIAAAGGPGEQFF. DNA of the CDR3: TGCGCCAGCATCGCAGCAGCGGGAGGGCCAGGTGAGCAGTTCTTC. The variable domain in full, completed from reference TRBV5-1 and TRBJ2-1, reads KAGVTQTPRYLIKTRGQQVTLSCSPISGHRSVSWYQQTPGQGLQFLFEYFSETQRNKGNFPGRFSGRQFSNSRSEMNVSTLELGDSALYLCASIAAAGGPGEQFFGPGTRLTVL.

The rearrangement joins TRBV7-9 to TRBJ2-7; D call uncertain. Between the trimmed V and J ends, which lost 4 bases and 1 base, there was a span of 8 bases. The CDR3 runs 13 residues. Germline V gene sequence: CDR1 SEHNR, CDR2 FQNEAQ (reference sequence). The CDR3 nucleotides read TGTGCCAGCAGCTCCCGAGGATCCTACGAGCAGTACTTC. The encoded protein is CASSSRGSYEQYF.

This clonotype was seen only a few times. V and J are TRBV30 and TRBJ1-3, with unresolved D. This CDR3 is 14 amino acids long. Per the germline V gene, CDR1 is GTSNPN and CDR2 is SVGIG (reference sequence). Trimming shortened V by 7 bases and J by 0 bases, and 13 bases separated the two germline ends. The CDR3 reads CASHRWGSGNTIYF. The DNA of the CDR3 is TGTGCCTCCCACAGATGGGGCTCTGGAAACACCATATATTTT.

The genes are TRBV7-3 and TRBJ2-7; no clear D. This CDR3 is built from 11 residues. Germline V gene sequence: CDR1 SGHTA, CDR2 FQGTGA. V lost 7 bases, J lost 5 bases, and 9 bases lay in between. The CDR3 nucleotides read TGTGCCAGCACCTCGTTTGACGAGCAGTACTTC. Translated: CASTSFDEQYF.

The chain joins TRBV24-1 to TRBJ1-2; D possibly corresponds to TRBD1 (6 bases). From germline, CDR1 is KGHDR and CDR2 SFDVKD. The CDR3 is 15 residues long. V was shortened by 5 bases and J by 4 bases, with 16 bases between the two germline ends. CDR3 sequence: CATSGQTGSGYGYTF. The DNA of the CDR3 is TGTGCCACCAGTGGCCAAACAGGGTCTGGCTATGGCTACACCTTC.

CDR3 bases: TGTGCCAGCACCGGGGACAGCTCCTACGAGCAGTACTTC. Protein sequence: CASTGDSSYEQYF. The chain uses TRBV13 and TRBJ2-7, with TRBD1 matching over 7 bases. Trimming removed 7 bases from V and 0 bases from J; junction bases left unmatched: 3. Germline V gene sequence: CDR1 PRHDT, CDR2 FYEKMQ (reference sequence). The CDR3 is made up of 13 amino acids.

This chain connects TRBV2 to TRBJ1-5; D perhaps matches TRBD1 (6 bases). CDR1 is SNHLY and CDR2 is FYNNEI in the germline V gene. Trimming shortened V by 6 bases and J by 8 bases, and 17 bases separated the two germline ends. The CDR3 totals 14 residues. The CDR3 DNA reads as TGTGCCAGCAGAAAAGGGGGGGCCGGGGAGCCCCAGCATTTT. Residues: CASRKGGAGEPQHF.

This chain uses TRBV20-1 with TRBJ1-6; D is unclear. Germline values: CDR1 DFQATT, CDR2 SNEGSKA (reference sequence). V shed 1 base and J shed 13 bases, with 20 bases lying between them. The CDR3 sequence is 15 residues long. For the CDR3, the DNA is TGCAGTGCTAGAGCGACCGTCACTAGCAATCAGCCCCTCCACTTT. It encodes CSARATVTSNQPLHF.